One sample yielded the 24 T cell receptor beta chains listed below, sequenced in a study of OX40 agonist ivuxolimab in advanced cancers. Library generation was performed with the immunoSEQ multiplex PCR assay. As stored in TCRdb, this immuneACCESS dataset retains in-frame rearrangements with V and J assigned. A fraction of the clones does not appear; measured against another copy, unresolved V genes explain less than half of the discrepancy, and the remainder lacks a known reason. The sample table lists several thousand clones, roughly two thirds of them with a count of one. The biggest ten clones account for around 50% of the sample. The source material was CD4+ or CD8+ T cells sorted from blood, sampled in a trial of the OX40 agonist ivuxolimab. Receptors were obtained from an adult with an advanced solid tumor such as melanoma, head and neck, liver or kidney cancer.

This chain joins TRBV28 and TRBJ2-1, with 8 bases identical to TRBD2. The CDR3 contains 15 residues. The ends lost 6 bases at V and 2 bases at J; junction bases unmatched: 6. The germline V gene has CDR1 MDHEN and CDR2 SYDVKM. The CDR3 spells CASSSSGSPYNEQFF. CDR3 nucleotides: TGTGCCAGCAGCTCCAGCGGGAGCCCCTACAATGAGCAGTTCTTC.

V and J are TRBV7-6 and TRBJ2-1; TRBD2 agrees at 10 bases. CDR1 SGHVS and CDR2 FNYEAQ come from the germline V gene. The CDR3 has 15 residues. The trim removed 4 bases at V and 6 bases at J, leaving 6 bases unmatched. The CDR3 nucleotides read TGTGCCAGCAGCTCGGTAAGCGGGAGGGCCAATGAGCAGTTCTTC. It is translated as CASSSVSGRANEQFF.

The chain has TRBV29-1 and TRBJ1-1; D remains unclear. The germline V gene encodes CDR1 SQVTM and CDR2 ANQGSEA. This CDR3 has 15 amino acids. V lost 4 bases, J lost 0 bases, and 15 bases lay in between. The CDR3 loop is CSVVVAPSVNTEAFF. The CDR3 DNA reads as TGCAGCGTTGTTGTTGCCCCTTCGGTGAACACTGAAGCTTTCTTT.

V gene TRBV14 combines with J gene TRBJ2-5; TRBD1 aligns across 7 bases. The J call may be mistaken, given a closer DNA end match to TRBJ2-7. The CDR3 contains 15 residues. Looked up from germline, CDR1 is SGHDN and CDR2 is FVKESK. The CDR3 DNA reads as TGTGCCAGCAGCAAAAGGGGGCGTCTAGCCAACGAGCAGTACTTC. Translation: CASSKRGRLANEQYF.

This clone occurred a few times. The rearrangement uses TRBV4-1 and TRBJ1-5, with TRBD1 matching 9 bases. The CDR3 is 14 residues long. Germline trimming cut 3 bases from V and 6 bases from J; bases unmatched to any gene: 3. In germline, CDR1 is MGHRA, CDR2 YSYEKL. The CDR3 spells CASSQGQGGQPQHF. In DNA, the CDR3 is TGCGCCAGCAGCCAGGGACAGGGAGGTCAGCCCCAGCATTTT.

This clone was seen a single time. This chain connects TRBV25-1 to TRBJ2-3; maybe TRBD1 (6 bases). The CDR3 contains 13 residues. Per germline, CDR1 MGHDK and CDR2 SYGVNS. V was shortened by 6 bases and J by 1 base, with 8 bases between the two germline ends. Here the CDR3 reads CASRGARTDTQYF. Here the CDR3 DNA reads TGTGCCAGCAGGGGGGCCCGCACAGATACGCAGTATTTT.

This clone was observed a single time. In DNA, the CDR3 is TGTGCCAGCTCCGACCGGGATCTCTCCTACGAGCAGTACTTC. The encoded protein is CASSDRDLSYEQYF. The chain couples TRBV11-2 to TRBJ2-7; TRBD2 might be the D (5 bases). CDR3 length: 14 amino acids. V shed 8 bases and J shed 0 bases, with 14 bases lying between them. CDR1 SGHAT and CDR2 FQNNGV come from the germline V gene. The complete variable domain, with remaining parts taken from reference TRBV11-2 and TRBJ2-7, reads EAGVAQSPRYKIIEKRQSVAFWCNPISGHATLYWYQQILGQGPKLLIQFQNNGVVDDSQLPKDRFSAERLKGVDSTLKIQPAKLEDSAVYLCASSDRDLSYEQYFGPGTRLTVT.

The V call is TRBV4-1, the J call TRBJ2-7, with 7 bases fitting TRBD1. The CDR3 loop spans 13 amino acids. J gave up 5 bases and V 3 bases, and 4 bases lay outside the gene matches. Germline-derived CDR1 and CDR2 are MGHRA and YSYEKL. The CDR3 sequence is CASSHRQGNEQYF. The CDR3 nucleotides read TGCGCCAGCAGCCACCGACAGGGAAACGAGCAGTACTTC.

This clone turned up a few times. This rearrangement joins TRBV7-6 to TRBJ2-7, with 13 bases matching TRBD2. The CDR3 covers 14 residues. The V segment lost 5 bases and the J segment 4 bases; nucleotides outside the gene matches: 2. From germline, CDR1 is SGHVS and CDR2 FNYEAQ. Here the CDR3 reads CASSRLAGGYEQYF. As DNA, the CDR3 is TGTGCCAGCAGCCGACTAGCGGGAGGTTACGAGCAGTACTTC.

The J gene is TRBJ2-1, the V gene TRBV4-1, with 8 bases matching TRBD1. The CDR3 has 15 residues. The trim removed 2 bases at V and 8 bases at J, leaving 8 bases unmatched. Germline CDR1 MGHRA, CDR2 YSYEKL. This chain's CDR3 is CASSQSTGASYEQFF. In DNA form, the CDR3 reads TGCGCCAGCAGCCAATCGACAGGGGCAAGTTATGAGCAGTTCTTC.

The CDR3 region is CSAFGGPHGYTF. CDR3 nucleotides: TGCAGCGCATTCGGAGGGCCCCATGGCTACACCTTC. The V call is TRBV29-1, the J call TRBJ1-2; D uncertain. The CDR3 is made up of 12 amino acids. Germline V CDR1 and CDR2: SQVTM, ANQGSEA. The V end was cut by 7 bases, the J end by 6 bases, with 15 bases between.

The CDR3 DNA follows: TGTGCCTGGAGTCCTCAACGGTTAAATGGCTACACCTTC. Translating it yields CAWSPQRLNGYTF. The V call is TRBV30, the J call TRBJ1-2; D uncertain. The CDR3 runs to 13 residues. The V gene lost 2 bases and the J gene lost 6 bases, with 13 bases spanning the gap. Germline lookup yields CDR1 GTSNPN and CDR2 SVGIG (reference sequence). Based on the CDR3 plus reference TRBV30 and TRBJ1-2, the full variable domain is SQTIHQWPATLVQPVGSPLSLECTVEGTSNPNLYWYRQAAGRGLQLLFYSVGIGQISSEVPQNLSASRPQDRQFILSSKKLLLSDSGFYLCAWSPQRLNGYTFGSGTRLTVV.

V is TRBV10-3 and J is TRBJ1-1, with unresolved D. Germline values: CDR1 ENHRY, CDR2 SYGVKD. V lost 6 bases to trimming and J lost 0 bases, with 14 bases between them. The CDR3 consists of 15 residues. The CDR3 nucleotides read TGTGCCATCAGGGAGGCAGTCGGAATGAACACTGAAGCTTTCTTT. It yields the protein CAIREAVGMNTEAFF.

The chain links TRBV7-8 to TRBJ2-2; weak D call: TRBD1 (6 bases). This CDR3 region has 17 residues. The germline CDR1 and CDR2 sequences are SGHVS and FQNEAQ. Trimming removed 5 bases at V and 7 bases at J, with 23 bases between. CDR3 nucleotides: TGTGCCAGCAGCCCGGGCGTTGGGGGCCACAGCGTCGGGGAGCTGTTTTTT. This codes for CASSPGVGGHSVGELFF.

This clone has just a few counts. This sequence joins TRBV27 and TRBJ2-1, with D tentatively TRBD1 (6 bases). This CDR3 has 15 residues. CDR1 MNHEY and CDR2 SMNVEV come from the germline V gene (reference sequence). V was shortened by 7 bases and J by 7 bases, with 20 bases between the two germline ends. Here the CDR3 reads CASKSRGAGENEQFF. CDR3 DNA: TGTGCCAGCAAATCCCGAGGGGCAGGGGAAAATGAGCAGTTCTTC.

The chain recombines TRBV6-5 with TRBJ1-1, with D hard to call. Germline V lookup: CDR1 MNHEY, CDR2 SVGAGI. V lost 2 bases and J 2 bases, leaving 9 bases between the germline ends. The CDR3 contains 14 residues. The CDR3, as DNA: TGTGCCAGCAGTTACGGCGGAACCAACACTGAAGCTTTCTTT. It codes for CASSYGGTNTEAFF.

This sequence joins TRBV5-6 and TRBJ1-3, with D unresolved. The CDR3 extends over 16 amino acids. Germline CDR1 reads SGHDT; CDR2 reads YYEEEE. Trimming took 2 bases from V and 2 from J, leaving 14 bases between them. For the CDR3, the DNA is TGTGCCAGCAGCTTTCAAGTGAGAGGGCCTGGAAACACCATATATTTT. Amino acids: CASSFQVRGPGNTIYF.

J is TRBJ2-2 and V is TRBV9; 14 nucleotides align to TRBD2. Germline-derived CDR1 and CDR2 are SGDLS and YYNGEE. Trimming removed 3 bases from V and 6 bases from J; junction bases left unmatched: 7. The CDR3 contains 17 residues. In DNA, the CDR3 is TGTGCCAGCAGCGCCCCGGGACTAGCGGGAGAACCCGGGGAGCTGTTTTTT. Its protein product is CASSAPGLAGEPGELFF.

This sequence joins TRBV23-1 and TRBJ1-5; TRBD1 might be the D (6 bases). TRBV23-1 falls under the ORF class, with uncertain function. This CDR3 region has 14 residues. V was shortened by 4 bases and J by 7 bases, with 14 bases between the two germline ends. The CDR3 DNA reads as TGCGCCAGCAGTCCCAGGGGAGGCGAACAGCCCCAGCATTTT. This encodes CASSPRGGEQPQHF.

This clone has only one observation. This sequence joins TRBV5-1 and TRBJ1-1; 10 nucleotides align to TRBD1. The CDR3 runs 15 residues. Trimming took 4 bases from V and 5 from J; bases not matched to a gene: 8. Germline CDR1 SGHRS, CDR2 YFSETQ. The CDR3 here is CASSEGQGRGTEAFF. The CDR3 DNA reads as TGCGCCAGCAGCGAGGGACAGGGGAGGGGGACTGAAGCTTTCTTT.

The V and J genes are TRBV30 and TRBJ2-7, with D perhaps TRBD2 (5 bases). The CDR3 totals 12 residues. Germline values: CDR1 GTSNPN, CDR2 SVGIG (reference sequence). Trimming took off 5 bases at V and 3 bases at J, with 11 bases between the two ends. The CDR3 reads CAWSHGIYEQYF. DNA for the CDR3: TGTGCCTGGTCGCACGGGATCTACGAGCAGTACTTC.

V and J are TRBV4-2 and TRBJ1-4; D unclear. The CDR3 runs 18 residues. The ends were cut back, 0 bases at V and 3 bases at J, with 17 bases in the middle. Germline V CDR1 and CDR2: LGHNA, YNFKEQ. The CDR3 reads CASSQEGLSHRANEKLFF. The CDR3 coding sequence is TGTGCCAGCAGCCAAGAGGGCCTCTCCCACCGGGCTAATGAAAAACTGTTTTTT.

This clone was counted only a few times. The CDR3 DNA follows: TGCAGCGTTGTAGGGGAGGACCGCGGTGGCTATGGCTACACCTTC. Translation: CSVVGEDRGGYGYTF. The chain is built from TRBV29-1 and TRBJ1-2, with a possible D match to TRBD1 (5 bases). Trimming pared 4 bases from V and 4 bases from J, leaving 19 bases between. The CDR3 length is 15 residues. CDR1 and CDR2 (germline): SQVTM, ANQGSEA.

The rearrangement links TRBV15 to TRBJ2-5; the D is unclear. Between the trimmed V and J ends, which lost 0 bases and 4 bases, there was a span of 9 bases. This CDR3 comprises 14 residues. The germline V gene encodes CDR1 LNHNV and CDR2 YYDKDF (reference sequence). The CDR3 region is CATSRDRYTETQYF. Here the CDR3 DNA reads TGTGCCACCAGCAGAGACAGGTACACAGAGACCCAGTACTTC.